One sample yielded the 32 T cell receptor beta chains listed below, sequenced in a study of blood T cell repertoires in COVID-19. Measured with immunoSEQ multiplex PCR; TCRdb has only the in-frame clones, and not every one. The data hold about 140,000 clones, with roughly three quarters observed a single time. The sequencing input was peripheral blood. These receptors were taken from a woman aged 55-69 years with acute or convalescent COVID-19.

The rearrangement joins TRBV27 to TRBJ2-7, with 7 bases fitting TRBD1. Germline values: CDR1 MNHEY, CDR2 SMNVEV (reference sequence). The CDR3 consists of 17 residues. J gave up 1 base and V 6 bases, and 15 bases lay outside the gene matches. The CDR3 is CASSPLAALRGSYEQYF. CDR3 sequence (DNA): TGTGCCAGCAGCCCTCTTGCAGCTCTCAGGGGGTCCTACGAGCAGTACTTC.

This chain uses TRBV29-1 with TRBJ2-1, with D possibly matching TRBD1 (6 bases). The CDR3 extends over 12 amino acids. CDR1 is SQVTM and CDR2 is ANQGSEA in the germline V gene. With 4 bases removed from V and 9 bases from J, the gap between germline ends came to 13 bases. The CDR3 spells CSVGTVYSEQFF. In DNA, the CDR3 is TGCAGCGTTGGGACAGTATACTCTGAGCAGTTCTTC.

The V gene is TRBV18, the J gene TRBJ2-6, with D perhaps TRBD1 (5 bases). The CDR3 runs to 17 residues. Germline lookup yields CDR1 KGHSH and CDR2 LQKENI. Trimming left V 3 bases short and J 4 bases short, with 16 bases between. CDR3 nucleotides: TGTGCCAGCTCACCCGAAGACAGCCTCTCAGGGGCCAACGTCCTGACTTTC. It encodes CASSPEDSLSGANVLTF.

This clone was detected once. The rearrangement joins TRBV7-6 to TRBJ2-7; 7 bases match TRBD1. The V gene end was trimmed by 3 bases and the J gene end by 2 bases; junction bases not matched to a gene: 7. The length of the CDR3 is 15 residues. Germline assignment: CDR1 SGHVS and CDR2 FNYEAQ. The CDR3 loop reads CASSFGQGEAYEQYF. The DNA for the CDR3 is TGTGCCAGCAGCTTTGGGCAGGGGGAAGCCTACGAGCAGTACTTC.

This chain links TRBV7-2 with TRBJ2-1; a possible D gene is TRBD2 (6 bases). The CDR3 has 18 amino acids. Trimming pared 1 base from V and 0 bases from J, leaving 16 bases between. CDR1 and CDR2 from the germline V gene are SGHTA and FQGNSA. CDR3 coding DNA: TGTGCCAGCAGCTTAGTCCCGGGCGGGGCCCTCTCCTACAATGAGCAGTTCTTC. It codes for CASSLVPGGALSYNEQFF.

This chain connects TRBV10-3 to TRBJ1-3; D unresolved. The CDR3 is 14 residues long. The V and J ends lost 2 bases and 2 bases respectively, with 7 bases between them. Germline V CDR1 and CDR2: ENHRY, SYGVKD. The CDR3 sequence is CAISELTAGNTIYF. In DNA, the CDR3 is TGTGCCATCAGTGAGCTTACAGCTGGAAACACCATATATTTT.

DNA of the CDR3: TGCGCCAGCAGCCAAGATAAAGCGGGTGGCGAGCAGTACTTC. Amino acid sequence: CASSQDKAGGEQYF. V is TRBV4-1 and J is TRBJ2-7, with D perhaps matching TRBD2 (6 bases). The V gene's germline CDR1 is MGHRA and CDR2 YSYEKL. The CDR3 spans 14 residues. Trimming cost V 0 bases and J 6 bases, with 12 bases left between them.

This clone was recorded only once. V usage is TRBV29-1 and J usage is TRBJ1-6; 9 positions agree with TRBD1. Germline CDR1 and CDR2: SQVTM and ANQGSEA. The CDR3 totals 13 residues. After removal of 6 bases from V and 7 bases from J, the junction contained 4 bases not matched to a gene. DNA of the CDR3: TGCAGCGTACGGACAGGGGTAAATTCACCCCTCCACTTT. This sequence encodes CSVRTGVNSPLHF.

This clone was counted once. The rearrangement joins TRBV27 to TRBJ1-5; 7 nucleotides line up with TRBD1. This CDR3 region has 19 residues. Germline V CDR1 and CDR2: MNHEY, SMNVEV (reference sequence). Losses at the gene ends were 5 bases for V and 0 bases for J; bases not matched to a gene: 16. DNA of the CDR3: TGTGCCAGCAGTCCGCGACAGGGCGCGGAACCTTATAGCAATCAGCCCCAGCATTTT. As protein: CASSPRQGAEPYSNQPQHF.

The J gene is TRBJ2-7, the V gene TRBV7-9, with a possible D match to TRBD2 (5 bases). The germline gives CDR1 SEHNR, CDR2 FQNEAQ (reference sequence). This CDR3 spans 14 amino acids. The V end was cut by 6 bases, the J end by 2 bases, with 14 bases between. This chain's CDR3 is CASRASLGTYEQYF. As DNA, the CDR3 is TGTGCCAGCAGGGCCTCCCTCGGGACCTACGAGCAGTACTTC. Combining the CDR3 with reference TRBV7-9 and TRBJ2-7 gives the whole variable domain DTGVSQNPRHKITKRGQNVTFRCDPISEHNRLYWYRQTLGQGPEFLTYFQNEAQLEKSRLLSDRFSAERPKGSFSTLEIQRTEQGDSAMYLCASRASLGTYEQYFGPGTRLTVT.

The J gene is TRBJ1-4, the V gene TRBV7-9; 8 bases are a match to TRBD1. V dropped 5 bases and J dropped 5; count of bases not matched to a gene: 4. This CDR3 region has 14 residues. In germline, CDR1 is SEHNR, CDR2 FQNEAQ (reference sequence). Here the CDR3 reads CASSHRQGNEKLFF. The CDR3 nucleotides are TGTGCCAGCAGCCACAGACAGGGGAATGAAAAACTGTTTTTT.

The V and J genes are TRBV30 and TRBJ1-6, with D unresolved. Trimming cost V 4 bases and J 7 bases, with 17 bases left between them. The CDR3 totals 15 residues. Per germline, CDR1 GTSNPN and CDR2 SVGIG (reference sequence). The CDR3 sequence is CAWNLNAGRNSPLHF. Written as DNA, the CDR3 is TGTGCCTGGAATCTTAATGCGGGAAGGAATTCACCCCTCCACTTT.

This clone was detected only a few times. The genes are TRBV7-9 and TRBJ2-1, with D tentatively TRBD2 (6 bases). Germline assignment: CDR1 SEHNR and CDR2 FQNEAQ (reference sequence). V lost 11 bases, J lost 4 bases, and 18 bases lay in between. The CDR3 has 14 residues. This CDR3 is CAQDPGSLYNEQFF. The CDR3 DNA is TGTGCCCAAGACCCCGGGAGTCTTTACAATGAGCAGTTCTTC.

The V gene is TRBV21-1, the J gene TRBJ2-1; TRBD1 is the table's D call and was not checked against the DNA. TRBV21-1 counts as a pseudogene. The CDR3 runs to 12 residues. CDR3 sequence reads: CASPTGWKEQFF. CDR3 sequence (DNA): TGTGCCAGCCCGACAGGATGGAAAGAGCAGTTCTTC.

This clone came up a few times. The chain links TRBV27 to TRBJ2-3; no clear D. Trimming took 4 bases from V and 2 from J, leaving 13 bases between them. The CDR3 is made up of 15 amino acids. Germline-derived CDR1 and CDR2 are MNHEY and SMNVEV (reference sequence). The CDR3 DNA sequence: TGTGCCAGCAGTTCCTACCTAAAATACACAGATACGCAGTATTTT. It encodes CASSSYLKYTDTQYF.

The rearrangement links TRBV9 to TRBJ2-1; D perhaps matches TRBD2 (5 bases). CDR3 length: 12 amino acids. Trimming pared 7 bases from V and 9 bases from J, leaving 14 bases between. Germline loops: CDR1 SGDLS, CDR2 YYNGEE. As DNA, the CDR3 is TGTGCCAGCGCTCATGACTACGGTGAGCAGTTCTTC. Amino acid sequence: CASAHDYGEQFF.

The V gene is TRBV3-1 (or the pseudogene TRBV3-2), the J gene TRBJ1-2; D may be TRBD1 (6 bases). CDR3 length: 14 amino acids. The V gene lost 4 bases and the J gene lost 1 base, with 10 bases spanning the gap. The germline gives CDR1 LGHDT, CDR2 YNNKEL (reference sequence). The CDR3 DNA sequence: TGTGCCAGCAGCCGGGACACTCTTAACTATGGCTACACCTTC. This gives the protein CASSRDTLNYGYTF.

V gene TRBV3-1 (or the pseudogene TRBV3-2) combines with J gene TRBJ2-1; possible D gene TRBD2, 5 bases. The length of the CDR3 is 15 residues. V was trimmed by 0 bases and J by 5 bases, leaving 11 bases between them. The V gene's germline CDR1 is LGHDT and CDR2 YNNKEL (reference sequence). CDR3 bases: TGTGCCAGCAGCCAAGATATACAGCGGAACAATGAGCAGTTCTTC. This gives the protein CASSQDIQRNNEQFF.

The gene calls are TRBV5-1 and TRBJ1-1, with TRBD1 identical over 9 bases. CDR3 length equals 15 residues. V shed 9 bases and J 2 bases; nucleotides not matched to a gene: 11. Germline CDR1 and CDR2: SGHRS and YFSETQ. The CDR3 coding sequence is TGCGCCACCCAACGGGACAGGGCTTCTAACACTGAAGCTTTCTTT. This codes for CATQRDRASNTEAFF.

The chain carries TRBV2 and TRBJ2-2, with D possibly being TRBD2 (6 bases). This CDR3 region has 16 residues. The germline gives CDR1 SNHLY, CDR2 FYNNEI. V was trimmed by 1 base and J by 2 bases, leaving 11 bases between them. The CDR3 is CASSEVVAENTGELFF. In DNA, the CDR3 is TGTGCCAGCAGTGAAGTGGTAGCGGAAAACACCGGGGAGCTGTTTTTT. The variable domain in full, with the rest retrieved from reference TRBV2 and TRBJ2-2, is EPEVTQTPSHQVTQMGQEVILRCVPISNHLYFYWYRQILGQKVEFLVSFYNNEISEKSEIFDDQFSVERPDGSNFTLKIRSTKLEDSAMYFCASSEVVAENTGELFFGEGSRLTVL.

Here the CDR3 DNA reads TGCAGCGCCCGAACAGGGGCCCCTGAAGCTTTCTTT. This gives the protein CSARTGAPEAFF. This chain uses TRBV29-1 with TRBJ1-1, with TRBD1 identical over 7 bases. Germline V gives CDR1 SQVTM, CDR2 ANQGSEA. The CDR3 sequence is 12 residues long. The trim removed 7 bases at V and 6 bases at J, leaving 8 bases unmatched.

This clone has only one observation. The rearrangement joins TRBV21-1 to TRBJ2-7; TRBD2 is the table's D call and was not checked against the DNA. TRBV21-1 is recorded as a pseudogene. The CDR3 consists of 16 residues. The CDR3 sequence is CASSKDASGDPYEQYF. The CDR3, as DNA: TGTGCCAGCAGCAAAGATGCTAGCGGAGACCCCTACGAGCAGTACTTC.

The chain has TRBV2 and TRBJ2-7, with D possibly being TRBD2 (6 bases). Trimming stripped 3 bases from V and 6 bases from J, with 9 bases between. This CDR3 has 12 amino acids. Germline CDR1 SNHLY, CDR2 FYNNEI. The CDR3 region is CASSEGGGEQYF. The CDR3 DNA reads TGTGCCAGCAGTGAGGGGGGAGGCGAGCAGTACTTC.

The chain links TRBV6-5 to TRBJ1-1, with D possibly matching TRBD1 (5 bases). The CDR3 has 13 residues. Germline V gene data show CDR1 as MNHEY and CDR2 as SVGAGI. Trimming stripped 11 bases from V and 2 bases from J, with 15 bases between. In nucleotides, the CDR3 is TGTGCCGTCCTGGAGGGGCTTAACACTGAAGCTTTCTTT. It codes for CAVLEGLNTEAFF.

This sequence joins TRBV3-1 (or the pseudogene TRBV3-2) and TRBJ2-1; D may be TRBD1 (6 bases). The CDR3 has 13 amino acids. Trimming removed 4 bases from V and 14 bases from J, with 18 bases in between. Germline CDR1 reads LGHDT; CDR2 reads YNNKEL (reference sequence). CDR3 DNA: TGTGCCAGCAGCCGCCGACAGGATCCGGCGGAGTTCTTC. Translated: CASSRRQDPAEFF.

CDR3 in DNA: TGTGCCAGCAGCTCCGGACTAGCGGGCGATAATGAGCAGTTCTTC. It is translated as CASSSGLAGDNEQFF. The chain combines TRBV5-4 with TRBJ2-1; TRBD2 agrees at 11 bases. J lost 7 bases, V lost 3 bases, and 6 bases had no gene match. Germline CDR1 and CDR2: SGHNT and YYREEE (reference sequence). CDR3 length: 15 amino acids.

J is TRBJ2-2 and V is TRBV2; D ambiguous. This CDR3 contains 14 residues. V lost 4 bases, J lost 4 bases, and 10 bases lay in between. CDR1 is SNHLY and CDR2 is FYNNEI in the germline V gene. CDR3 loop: CASSGPPSTGELFF. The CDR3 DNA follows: TGTGCCAGCAGTGGGCCGCCCTCCACCGGGGAGCTGTTTTTT.

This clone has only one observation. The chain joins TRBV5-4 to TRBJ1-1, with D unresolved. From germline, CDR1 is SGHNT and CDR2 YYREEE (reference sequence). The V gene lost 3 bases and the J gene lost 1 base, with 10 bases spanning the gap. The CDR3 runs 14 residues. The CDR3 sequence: CASSSRVGNTEAFF. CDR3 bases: TGTGCCAGCAGCTCTCGGGTAGGGAACACTGAAGCTTTCTTT. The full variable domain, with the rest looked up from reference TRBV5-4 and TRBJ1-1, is ETGVTQSPTHLIKTRGQQVTLRCSSQSGHNTVSWYQQALGQGPQFIFQYYREEENGRGNFPPRFSGLQFPNYSSELNVNALELDDSALYLCASSSRVGNTEAFFGQGTRLTVV.

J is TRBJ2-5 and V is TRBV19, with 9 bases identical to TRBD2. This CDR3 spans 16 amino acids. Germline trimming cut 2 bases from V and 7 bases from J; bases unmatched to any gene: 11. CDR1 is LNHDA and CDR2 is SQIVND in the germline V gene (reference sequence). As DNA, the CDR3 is TGTGCCAGTAGTATAACGGCGGGAGGGCCTGAGGGGACCCAGTACTTC. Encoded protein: CASSITAGGPEGTQYF.

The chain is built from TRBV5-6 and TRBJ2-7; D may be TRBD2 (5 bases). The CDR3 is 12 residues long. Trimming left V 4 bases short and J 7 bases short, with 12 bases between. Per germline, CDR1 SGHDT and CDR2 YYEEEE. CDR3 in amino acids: CASSPGPGEQYF. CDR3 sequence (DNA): TGTGCCAGCAGCCCCGGACCGGGGGAGCAGTACTTC.

The CDR3 DNA reads TGCAGCGTTGGAACAGGGGGCCGCACTGAAGCTTTCTTT. It encodes CSVGTGGRTEAFF. The chain links TRBV29-1 to TRBJ1-1, with 9 bases aligning to TRBD1. Germline CDR1 SQVTM, CDR2 ANQGSEA. The CDR3 contains 13 residues. The V segment lost 4 bases and the J segment 4 bases; nucleotides outside the gene matches: 4.

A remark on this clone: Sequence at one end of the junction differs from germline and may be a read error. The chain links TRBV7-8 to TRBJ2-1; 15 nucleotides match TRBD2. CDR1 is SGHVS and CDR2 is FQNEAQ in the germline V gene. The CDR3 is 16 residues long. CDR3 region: CASSPLTRTSGRAELF. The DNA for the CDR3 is TGTGCCAGCAGCCCGCTGACCCGGACTAGCGGGAGGGCCGAGCTCTTC.